The clone carrying this TCR beta chain was recorded a few times. Its antigen is not identified. Naive CD8 cells, CD45RO-negative and positively selected for CCR7, excluded terminally differentiated effector memory CD45RA+ cells. This sample is drawn from a study of shared clonotypes between healthy human individuals. Study-wide results and caveats: Naive subsets typically showed greater estimated richness than memory subsets.

V shed 3 bases and J shed 0 bases, with 6 bases lying between them. The CDR3 sequence is 13 residues long. The germline CDR1 and CDR2 sequences are SEHNR and FQNEAQ (reference sequence). The repertoire was sequenced with immunoSEQ multiplex PCR; TCRdb's copy has only in-frame clones and lacks some. The data show about 800,000 clones, 96% seen once. What was sequenced was naive CD8+ T cells sorted from blood. This clonotype was sampled from a man aged 25-45 years in good health. The chain is built from TRBV7-9 and TRBJ2-7; D remains unclear. The CDR3 sequence: CASSFPSSYEQYF. Here the CDR3 DNA reads TGTGCCAGCAGCTTCCCAAGCTCCTACGAGCAGTACTTC.